Listed here is a single TCR beta chain. Antigen: not known. Some clones are missing from TCRdb's copy, which holds only in-frame ones; the method was immunoSEQ multiplex PCR. The sample consists of about 1,900,000 clones, about 95% of them appearing once. This sample is drawn from a study of shared clonotypes between healthy human individuals. Notes on the study in general: Naive CD4 clonotypes overlapped across several donors at around 5%.

The V and J ends lost 3 bases and 2 bases respectively, with 14 bases between them. The germline gives CDR1 SGDLS, CDR2 YYNGEE. The CDR3 is 15 residues long. Terminally differentiated effector memory CD45RA+ cells were excluded from the naive CD8 cells, which were CD45RO-negative and positively selected for CCR7. Sequenced material: naive CD8+ T cells sorted from blood. The chain is built from TRBV9 and TRBJ1-1; the D gene is possibly TRBD1 (6 bases). The TCR comes from a man younger than 30 in good health. In nucleotides, the CDR3 is TGTGCCAGCAGCGCGGAGGGACATACTAACACTGAAGCTTTCTTT. This translates into CASSAEGHTNTEAFF. Complete variable domain (other parts from reference TRBV9 and TRBJ1-1): DSGVTQTPKHLITATGQRVTLRCSPRSGDLSVYWYQQSLDQGLQFLIQYYNGEERAKGNILERFSAQQFPDLHSELNLSSLELGDSALYFCASSAEGHTNTEAFFGQGTRLTVV.